This TCR beta chain was sequenced in a study of blood T cell repertoires in COVID-19. Study-level background: Both acute and convalescent COVID-19 samples were obtained from the United States, Italy and Spain. T cells, B-cell-depleted T cells, or PBMCs supplied cDNA or gDNA.

The CDR3 is made up of 15 amino acids. Germline CDR1 SGHTA, CDR2 FQGTGA. V was shortened by 2 bases and J by 4 bases, with 11 bases between the two germline ends. In the original processing: Reference gene primer amplification yielded estimated nucleated cell counts. Assay: immunoSEQ multiplex PCR; the TCRdb copy retains only in-frame clones and omits some. V and J calls and clone size are as listed in that table; D and trimming were resolved from the DNA. The table lists over 55,000 clones, over 70% of them singletons, with 25% to 35% in the top ten. V and J are TRBV7-3 and TRBJ2-2; D is perhaps TRBD2 (6 bases). The sequenced material came from peripheral blood. The origin of this receptor is a human donor in a cohort sampled during active COVID-19. The CDR3 region has the DNA TGTGCCAGCAGCTTAGGTGGAGGGTTCACCGGGGAGCTGTTTTTT. Translating gives CASSLGGGFTGELFF.